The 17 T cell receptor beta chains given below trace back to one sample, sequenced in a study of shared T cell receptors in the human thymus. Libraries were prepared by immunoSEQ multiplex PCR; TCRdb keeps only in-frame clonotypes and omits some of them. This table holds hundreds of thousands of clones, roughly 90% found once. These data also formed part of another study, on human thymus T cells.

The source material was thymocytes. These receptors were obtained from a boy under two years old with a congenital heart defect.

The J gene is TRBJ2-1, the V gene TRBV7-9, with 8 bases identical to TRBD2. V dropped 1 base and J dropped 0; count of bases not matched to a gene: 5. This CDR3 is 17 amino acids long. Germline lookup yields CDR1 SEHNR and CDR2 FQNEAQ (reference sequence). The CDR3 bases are TGTGCCAGCAGCTTAGTCCAGCGGGAGAGCTCCTACAATGAGCAGTTCTTC. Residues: CASSLVQRESSYNEQFF. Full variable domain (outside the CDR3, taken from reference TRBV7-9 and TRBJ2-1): DTGVSQNPRHKITKRGQNVTFRCDPISEHNRLYWYRQTLGQGPEFLTYFQNEAQLEKSRLLSDRFSAERPKGSFSTLEIQRTEQGDSAMYLCASSLVQRESSYNEQFFGPGTRLTVL.

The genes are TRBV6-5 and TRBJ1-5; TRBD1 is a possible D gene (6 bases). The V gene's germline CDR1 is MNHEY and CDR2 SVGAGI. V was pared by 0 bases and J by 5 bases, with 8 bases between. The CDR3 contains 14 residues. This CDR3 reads CASSYSGAYQPQHF. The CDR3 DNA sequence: TGTGCCAGCAGTTACTCGGGGGCTTATCAGCCCCAGCATTTT.

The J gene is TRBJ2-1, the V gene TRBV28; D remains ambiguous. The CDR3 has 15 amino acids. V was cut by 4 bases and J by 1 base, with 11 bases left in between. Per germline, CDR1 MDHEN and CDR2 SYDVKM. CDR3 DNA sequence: TGTGCCAGCAGTTCTTATACAGAGTCCTACAATGAGCAGTTCTTC. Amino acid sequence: CASSSYTESYNEQFF. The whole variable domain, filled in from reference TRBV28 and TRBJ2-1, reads DVKVTQSSRYLVKRTGEKVFLECVQDMDHENMFWYRQDPGLGLRLIYFSYDVKMKEKGDIPEGYSVSREKKERFSLILESASTNQTSMYLCASSSYTESYNEQFFGPGTRLTVL.

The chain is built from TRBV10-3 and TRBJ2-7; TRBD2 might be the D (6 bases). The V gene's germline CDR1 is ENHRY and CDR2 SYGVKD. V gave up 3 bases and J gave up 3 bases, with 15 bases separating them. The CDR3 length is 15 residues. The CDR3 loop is CAISDPAGRDYEQYF. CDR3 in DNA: TGTGCCATCAGTGACCCCGCGGGACGAGACTACGAGCAGTACTTC.

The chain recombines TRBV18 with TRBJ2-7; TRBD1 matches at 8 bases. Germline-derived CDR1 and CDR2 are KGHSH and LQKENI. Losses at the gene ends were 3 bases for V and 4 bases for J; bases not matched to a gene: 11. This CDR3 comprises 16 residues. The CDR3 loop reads CASSPNGTGWSYEQYF. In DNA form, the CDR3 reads TGTGCCAGCTCACCGAATGGGACAGGCTGGAGTTACGAGCAGTACTTC. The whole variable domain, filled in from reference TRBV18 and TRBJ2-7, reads NAGVMQNPRHLVRRRGQEARLRCSPMKGHSHVYWYRQLPEEGLKFMVYLQKENIIDESGMPKERFSAEFPKEGPSILRIQQVVRGDSAAYFCASSPNGTGWSYEQYFGPGTRLTVT.

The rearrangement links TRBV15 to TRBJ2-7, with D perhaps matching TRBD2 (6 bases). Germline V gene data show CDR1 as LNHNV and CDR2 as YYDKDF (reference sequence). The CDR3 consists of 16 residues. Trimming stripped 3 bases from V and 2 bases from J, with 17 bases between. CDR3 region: CATSSEVMGLPYEQYF. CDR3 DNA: TGTGCCACCAGCAGTGAGGTAATGGGACTCCCCTACGAGCAGTACTTC.

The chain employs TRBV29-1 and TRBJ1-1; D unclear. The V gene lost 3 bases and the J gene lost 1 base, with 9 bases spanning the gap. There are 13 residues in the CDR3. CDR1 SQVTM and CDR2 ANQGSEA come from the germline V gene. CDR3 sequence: CSVDPTGNTEAFF. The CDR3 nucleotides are TGCAGCGTTGACCCTACCGGGAACACTGAAGCTTTCTTT.

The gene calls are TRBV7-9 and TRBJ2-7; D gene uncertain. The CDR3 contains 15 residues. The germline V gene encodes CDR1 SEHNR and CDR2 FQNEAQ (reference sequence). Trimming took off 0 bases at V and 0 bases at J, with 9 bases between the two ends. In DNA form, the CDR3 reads TGTGCCAGCAGCTTAGCAGGCGGCAGCTCCTACGAGCAGTACTTC. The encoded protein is CASSLAGGSSYEQYF. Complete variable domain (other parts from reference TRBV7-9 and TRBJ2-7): DTGVSQNPRHKITKRGQNVTFRCDPISEHNRLYWYRQTLGQGPEFLTYFQNEAQLEKSRLLSDRFSAERPKGSFSTLEIQRTEQGDSAMYLCASSLAGGSSYEQYFGPGTRLTVT.

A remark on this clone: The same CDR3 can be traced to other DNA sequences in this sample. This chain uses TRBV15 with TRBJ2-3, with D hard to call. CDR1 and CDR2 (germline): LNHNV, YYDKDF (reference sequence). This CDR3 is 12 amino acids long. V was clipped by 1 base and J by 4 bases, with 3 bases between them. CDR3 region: CATSRASDTQYF. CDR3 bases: TGTGCCACCAGCAGAGCTTCAGATACGCAGTATTTT.

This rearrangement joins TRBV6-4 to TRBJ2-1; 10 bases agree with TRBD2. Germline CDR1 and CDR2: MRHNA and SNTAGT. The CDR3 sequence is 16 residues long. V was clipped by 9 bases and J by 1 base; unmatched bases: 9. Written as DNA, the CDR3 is TGTGCCAGACCTAGCGGGAGTGATAGGTCCTACAATGAGCAGTTCTTC. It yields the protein CARPSGSDRSYNEQFF.

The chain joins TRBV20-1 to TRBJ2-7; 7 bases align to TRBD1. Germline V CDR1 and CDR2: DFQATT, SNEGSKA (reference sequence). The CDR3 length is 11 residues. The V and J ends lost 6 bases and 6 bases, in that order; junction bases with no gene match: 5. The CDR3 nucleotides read TGCAGTGCGCAAAACAGGGGCGAGCAGTACTTC. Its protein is CSAQNRGEQYF.

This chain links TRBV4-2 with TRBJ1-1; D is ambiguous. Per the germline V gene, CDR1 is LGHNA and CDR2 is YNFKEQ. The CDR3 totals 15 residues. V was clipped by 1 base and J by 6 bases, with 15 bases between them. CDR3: CASSQVGREVSEAFF. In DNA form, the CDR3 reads TGTGCCAGCAGCCAAGTGGGTAGGGAGGTCTCTGAAGCTTTCTTT.

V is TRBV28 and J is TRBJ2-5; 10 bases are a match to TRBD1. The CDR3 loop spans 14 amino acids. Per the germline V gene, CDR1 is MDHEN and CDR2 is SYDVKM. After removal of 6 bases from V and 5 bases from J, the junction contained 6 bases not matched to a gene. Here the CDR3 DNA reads TGTGCCAGCAGCACCCCGGGACAGGGGGAGACCCAGTACTTC. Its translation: CASSTPGQGETQYF.

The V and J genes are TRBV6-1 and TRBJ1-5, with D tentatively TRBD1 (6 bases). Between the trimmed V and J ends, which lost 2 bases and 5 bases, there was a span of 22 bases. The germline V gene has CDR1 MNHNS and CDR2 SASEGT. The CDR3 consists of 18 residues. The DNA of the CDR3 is TGTGCCAGCAGTGAACCAAGAAGGGGCAGGGGAAGTGATCAGCCCCAGCATTTT. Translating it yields CASSEPRRGRGSDQPQHF.

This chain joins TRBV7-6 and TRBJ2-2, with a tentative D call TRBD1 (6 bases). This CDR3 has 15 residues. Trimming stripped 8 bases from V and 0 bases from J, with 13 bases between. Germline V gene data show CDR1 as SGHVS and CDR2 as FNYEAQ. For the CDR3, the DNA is TGTGCCAGCTTGGGGGCGAACGCGAACACCGGGGAGCTGTTTTTT. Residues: CASLGANANTGELFF.

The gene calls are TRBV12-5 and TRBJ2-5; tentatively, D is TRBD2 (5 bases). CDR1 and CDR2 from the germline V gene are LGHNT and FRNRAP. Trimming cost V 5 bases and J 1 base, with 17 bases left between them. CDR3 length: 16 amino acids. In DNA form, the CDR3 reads TGTGCTAGTGGTCCGCCCGGGATGGCGGTCCAAGAGACCCAGTACTTC. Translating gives CASGPPGMAVQETQYF.

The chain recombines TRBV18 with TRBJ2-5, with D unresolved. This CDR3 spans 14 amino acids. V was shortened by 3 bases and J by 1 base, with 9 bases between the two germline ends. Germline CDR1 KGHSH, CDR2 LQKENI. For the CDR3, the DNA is TGTGCCAGCTCACCCGTGGGCGCCCAAGAGACCCAGTACTTC. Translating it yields CASSPVGAQETQYF.